One and the same sample provided the 27 T cell receptor beta chains below, sequenced in a study of CD8 T cells in acute hepatitis C reinfection. TCRdb's copy holds only in-frame clones and misses some; the assay was immunoSEQ multiplex PCR. The sample shows some 40,000 clones, about 83% of them seen only once. Documented time point: naive CD8 control sorted from an acute-time-point sample. Sequenced sample: naive CD8+ T cells from PBMCs. The receptors were sampled from a man in his thirties or forties with chronic hepatitis C.

This clone has a single count. V is TRBV7-9 and J is TRBJ1-4, with 8 bases matching TRBD1. There are 16 residues in the CDR3. The V and J ends lost 0 bases and 4 bases, in that order; junction bases with no gene match: 4. Germline lookup yields CDR1 SEHNR and CDR2 FQNEAQ (reference sequence). The CDR3 nucleotides are TGTGCCAGCAGCTTAGCCTCGGGACAGGTTAATGAAAAACTGTTTTTT. Protein: CASSLASGQVNEKLFF.

The V gene is TRBV27, the J gene TRBJ1-6; TRBD1 might be the D (5 bases). The CDR3 is 14 amino acids. The germline V and J ends were trimmed by 7 bases and 9 bases, with 16 bases remaining between them. Looked up from germline, CDR1 is MNHEY and CDR2 is SMNVEV (reference sequence). The CDR3 region has the DNA TGTGCCAGCACGGGGGGGGGAGTGGGTTCACCCCTCCACTTT. Encoded protein: CASTGGGVGSPLHF.

Written as DNA, the CDR3 is TGCGCCAGCAATTCACTAGCGGGAGCCGGGGAGCTGTTTTTT. Protein sequence: CASNSLAGAGELFF. V is TRBV10-2 and J is TRBJ2-2; 11 bases map to TRBD2. The CDR3 is 14 residues long. The J segment lost 6 bases and the V segment lost 7 bases, leaving 4 bases of the junction unmatched. CDR1 and CDR2 from the germline V gene are WSHSY and SAAADI.

The chain links TRBV23-1 to TRBJ1-1; D gene ambiguous. TRBV23-1 is recorded as an ORF, its role being uncertain. Trimming removed 6 bases from V and 8 bases from J, with 10 bases in between. CDR3 length equals 11 residues. The CDR3 DNA reads as TGCGCCAGCAGCGGGGTCTTAGAAGCTTTCTTT. Protein: CASSGVLEAFF.

The chain is built from TRBV7-6 and TRBJ1-1, with D tentatively TRBD1 (6 bases). V lost 0 bases and J lost 6, with 8 bases in between. This CDR3 contains 13 residues. In germline, CDR1 is SGHVS, CDR2 FNYEAQ. In nucleotides, the CDR3 is TGTGCCAGCAGCTTAGCAGGGGGGGCTGAAGCTTTCTTT. It is translated as CASSLAGGAEAFF. The entire variable domain, with the rest obtained from reference TRBV7-6 and TRBJ1-1, is as follows: GAGVSQSPRYKVTKRGQDVALRCDPISGHVSLYWYRQALGQGPEFLTYFNYEAQQDKSGLPNDRFSAERPEGSISTLTIQRTEQRDSAMYRCASSLAGGAEAFFGQGTRLTVV.

In DNA, the CDR3 is TGTGCCAGTAGTACCCCGCCCACCACAGATACGCAGTATTTT. Translation: CASSTPPTTDTQYF. This chain joins TRBV19 and TRBJ2-3, with unresolved D. This CDR3 region has 14 residues. Germline loops: CDR1 LNHDA, CDR2 SQIVND (reference sequence). V was shortened by 4 bases and J by 2 bases, with 10 bases between the two germline ends.

This chain uses TRBV4-2 with TRBJ2-7; the D gene is possibly TRBD2 (6 bases). The germline V and J ends were trimmed by 1 base and 2 bases, with 21 bases remaining between them. The CDR3 runs to 18 residues. Germline V gene lookup returns CDR1 LGHNA and CDR2 YNFKEQ. CDR3: CASSQGRPDYQTPYEQYF. CDR3 nucleotides: TGTGCCAGCAGCCAAGGGCGACCGGACTATCAAACTCCCTACGAGCAGTACTTC.

The CDR3 nucleotides read TGTGCCAGCAGCCAAGGAAAGCTTTATGGGGACAAGGGTTCTAACTATGGCTACACCTTC. Translation: CASSQGKLYGDKGSNYGYTF. The genes are TRBV14 and TRBJ1-2, with TRBD1 as a possible D gene (6 bases). Per the germline V gene, CDR1 is SGHDN and CDR2 is FVKESK. The CDR3 is made up of 20 amino acids. The V end was cut by 1 base, the J end by 0 bases, with 24 bases between.

The chain is built from TRBV28 and TRBJ2-6, with D hard to call. The germline gives CDR1 MDHEN, CDR2 SYDVKM. The V and J ends lost 6 bases and 2 bases respectively, with 17 bases between them. The CDR3 sequence is 17 residues long. In DNA, the CDR3 is TGTGCCAGCAGCTACTCCCCGACGGCCCCTGGGGCCAACGTCCTGACTTTC. Encoded protein: CASSYSPTAPGANVLTF.

The rearrangement links TRBV19 to TRBJ2-3; TRBD2 is a possible D gene (5 bases). The germline gives CDR1 LNHDA, CDR2 SQIVND (reference sequence). Trimming cost V 9 bases and J 10 bases, with 11 bases left between them. CDR3 size: 10 residues. CDR3 sequence (DNA): TGTGCCAGCGGACTCTTCCCGCAGTATTTT. The encoded protein is CASGLFPQYF.

The J gene is TRBJ1-1, the V gene TRBV6-5; D is unresolved. V was trimmed by 0 bases and J by 1 base, leaving 9 bases between them. Germline CDR1 and CDR2: MNHEY and SVGAGI. CDR3 size: 15 residues. The CDR3 reads CASSYSMTGNTEAFF. CDR3 nucleotides: TGTGCCAGCAGTTACTCGATGACGGGGAACACTGAAGCTTTCTTT.

This chain links TRBV6-6 with TRBJ2-3; the match to TRBD2 covers 7 bases. V shed 2 bases and J 0 bases; nucleotides not matched to a gene: 5. Germline V gene lookup returns CDR1 MNHNY and CDR2 SVGAGI (reference sequence). The CDR3 is made up of 16 amino acids. CDR3 in amino acids: CASSYLSGASTDTQYF. The CDR3 DNA sequence: TGTGCCAGCAGTTACCTCAGCGGGGCTAGCACAGATACGCAGTATTTT.

V and J are TRBV7-9 and TRBJ1-1; TRBD1 is a possible D gene (5 bases). This CDR3 is 17 amino acids long. Looked up from germline, CDR1 is SEHNR and CDR2 is FQNEAQ (reference sequence). Trimming left V 4 bases short and J 0 bases short, with 18 bases between. The CDR3 reads CASSSPPRQIMNTEAFF. Written as DNA, the CDR3 is TGTGCCAGCAGCTCCCCCCCTCGACAGATCATGAACACTGAAGCTTTCTTT.

The chain has TRBV5-6 and TRBJ1-4; 7 bases match TRBD1. Unmatched junction bases numbered 11, after V lost 4 bases and J lost 8 bases. In germline, CDR1 is SGHDT, CDR2 YYEEEE. CDR3 size: 15 residues. CDR3 bases: TGTGCCAGCAGCCCTCTCGGGGCAGGGGGAGAAAAACTGTTTTTT. It translates to CASSPLGAGGEKLFF. Full variable domain (outside the CDR3, taken from reference TRBV5-6 and TRBJ1-4): DAGVTQSPTHLIKTRGQQVTLRCSPKSGHDTVSWYQQALGQGPQFIFQYYEEEERQRGNFPDRFSGHQFPNYSSELNVNALLLGDSALYLCASSPLGAGGEKLFFGSGTQLSVL.

This clone showed up just once. V is TRBV11-3 and J is TRBJ1-1; weak D call: TRBD1 (6 bases). In germline, CDR1 is SGHNT, CDR2 YENEEA. V shed 4 bases and J shed 5 bases, with 8 bases lying between them. The CDR3 length is 12 residues. CDR3 sequence reads: CASSSGVTEAFF. Written as DNA, the CDR3 is TGTGCCAGCAGCTCAGGGGTTACTGAAGCTTTCTTT.

This clone was counted only a few times. V gene TRBV4-1 combines with J gene TRBJ2-7; possible D gene TRBD2, 6 bases. Germline CDR1 MGHRA, CDR2 YSYEKL. Trimming pared 1 base from V and 2 bases from J, leaving 9 bases between. CDR3 size: 14 residues. For the CDR3, the DNA is TGCGCCAGCAGCCAAGGCGGGGCCCCCTACGAGCAGTACTTC. Protein product: CASSQGGAPYEQYF.

V is TRBV7-9 and J is TRBJ2-5; no reliable D call. The CDR3 runs to 14 residues. The germline V gene encodes CDR1 SEHNR and CDR2 FQNEAQ (reference sequence). Deletions cut 1 base from V and 2 bases from J, with 8 bases between. The DNA of the CDR3 is TGTGCCAGCAGCTTAGTCACAGCTCAAGAGACCCAGTACTTC. Its translation: CASSLVTAQETQYF.

This clone was picked up a small number of times. The chain combines TRBV9 with TRBJ1-1; D not resolved. The CDR3 sequence is 14 residues long. Per the germline V gene, CDR1 is SGDLS and CDR2 is YYNGEE. With 1 base removed from V and 2 bases from J, the gap between germline ends came to 9 bases. As DNA, the CDR3 is TGTGCCAGCAGCGTAAAAGGGTTCAACACTGAAGCTTTCTTT. The encoded protein is CASSVKGFNTEAFF.

This clone was counted a single time. Other DNA variants within this sample encode the same CDR3. V gene TRBV30 combines with J gene TRBJ2-2; D not resolved. Germline V gene lookup returns CDR1 GTSNPN and CDR2 SVGIG (reference sequence). The CDR3 runs to 10 residues. Trimming pared 1 base from V and 6 bases from J, leaving 0 bases between. The CDR3 is CAWSAGELFF. The CDR3 bases are TGTGCCTGGAGTGCCGGGGAGCTGTTTTTT.

This chain connects TRBV13 to TRBJ2-7; 8 positions match TRBD2. Germline values: CDR1 PRHDT, CDR2 FYEKMQ (reference sequence). Trimming at V came to 0 bases and at J to 4 bases, leaving 2 bases not matched to a gene. CDR3 length: 14 amino acids. The CDR3 loop is CASSLGVAGYEQYF. The CDR3 nucleotides are TGTGCCAGCAGCTTAGGGGTAGCGGGGTACGAGCAGTACTTC. Full variable domain (remainder filled in from reference TRBV13 and TRBJ2-7): AAGVIQSPRHLIKEKRETATLKCYPIPRHDTVYWYQQGPGQDPQFLISFYEKMQSDKGSIPDRFSAQQFSDYHSELNMSSLELGDSALYFCASSLGVAGYEQYFGPGTRLTVT.

The chain couples TRBV2 to TRBJ1-2, with 7 bases that match TRBD1. Germline lookup yields CDR1 SNHLY and CDR2 FYNNEI. The CDR3 consists of 14 residues. With V trimmed by 8 bases and J by 2 bases, 8 bases remained unmatched. CDR3 bases: TGTGCCAGCGGACTGGACAGGTTCAACTATGGCTACACCTTC. Protein: CASGLDRFNYGYTF.

The rearrangement uses TRBV7-9 and TRBJ1-1; TRBD1 matches at 7 bases. CDR3 length: 17 residues. Germline V CDR1 and CDR2: SEHNR, FQNEAQ (reference sequence). The ends lost 3 bases at V and 1 base at J; junction bases unmatched: 11. Written as DNA, the CDR3 is TGTGCCAGCAGCTTCTACCCAGGGGGGGGACCGAACACTGAAGCTTTCTTT. It translates to CASSFYPGGGPNTEAFF.

The V and J genes are TRBV6-5 and TRBJ1-1; D is unclear. Germline lookup yields CDR1 MNHEY and CDR2 SVGAGI. The V gene lost 7 bases and the J gene lost 0 bases, with 12 bases spanning the gap. This CDR3 has 14 amino acids. The CDR3 loop is CASTHSGLNTEAFF. The CDR3 DNA reads as TGTGCCAGCACCCATAGCGGTTTGAACACTGAAGCTTTCTTT.

The V call is TRBV2, the J call TRBJ2-7; 12 bases align to TRBD2. The CDR3 covers 14 residues. CDR1 and CDR2 (germline): SNHLY, FYNNEI. V lost 6 bases and J lost 6; bases outside the gene matches: 6. CDR3 in amino acids: CASSRLAGDGEQYV. CDR3 sequence (DNA): TGTGCCAGCAGCAGACTAGCGGGAGATGGCGAGCAGTACGTC.

The gene calls are TRBV6-5 and TRBJ1-1, with D possibly matching TRBD1 (5 bases). Trimming took 5 bases from V and 8 from J, leaving 12 bases between them. Germline V gene sequence: CDR1 MNHEY, CDR2 SVGAGI. The CDR3 loop spans 12 amino acids. The CDR3 nucleotides read TGTGCCAGCAGTCCTGGGGGGTTAGAAGCTTTCTTT. Translation gives CASSPGGLEAFF.

The chain links TRBV9 to TRBJ2-7, with D uncertain. The CDR3 is 13 amino acids. Trimming removed 0 bases from V and 6 bases from J, with 10 bases in between. CDR1 SGDLS and CDR2 YYNGEE come from the germline V gene. CDR3 amino acids: CASSVGTVAEQYF. DNA of the CDR3: TGTGCCAGCAGCGTAGGAACCGTCGCCGAGCAGTACTTC. Drawing the rest from reference TRBV9 and TRBJ2-7, the complete variable domain is DSGVTQTPKHLITATGQRVTLRCSPRSGDLSVYWYQQSLDQGLQFLIQYYNGEERAKGNILERFSAQQFPDLHSELNLSSLELGDSALYFCASSVGTVAEQYFGPGTRLTVT.

CDR3 sequence reads: CAISLSGRDGEQYF. The CDR3 DNA follows: TGTGCCATCAGCCTCAGCGGGAGGGATGGCGAGCAGTACTTC. This chain uses TRBV10-3 with TRBJ2-7; 10 positions agree with TRBD2. Germline values: CDR1 ENHRY, CDR2 SYGVKD. The CDR3 is made up of 14 amino acids. J was trimmed by 6 bases and V by 6 bases; bases with no gene match: 8.